This TCR beta chain was sequenced during a study of blood T cells in healthy people across ages. Then a second PCR, running roughly 7 to 11 cycles, was carried out with a sample-barcoded 5' primer and a J-beta primer mix. Paired-end reads containing CDR3 totaled no fewer than 3 million for each sample. One entry per CDR3 protein results from TCRdb running MiXCR on the 5' RACE reads. The repertoire holds over a million distinct CDR3 sequences, with around 45% as singletons. This CDR3 has 14 amino acids. Per germline, CDR1 SGHDN and CDR2 FVKESK. Trimming cost V 1 base and J 7 bases, with 13 bases left between them.

This receptor was obtained from a woman aged 60-75 years in good health. The rearrangement links TRBV14 to TRBJ2-5; a weak D match, TRBD2 (6 bases). Sequencing was performed on blood. CDR3 sequence: CASSQALARGTQYF. Here the CDR3 DNA reads TGTGCCAGCAGCCAAGCACTAGCACGTGGGACCCAGTACTTC.